This TCR beta chain was retrieved from a study of cytomegalovirus exposure and HLA in healthy donors. Study observations and caveats: Testing in vitro showed a few CMV-associated chains specific for CMV antigens. The study carried out a later analysis of TCR beta sequences. It associated some 15,000 of them with specific HLA alleles at a false discovery rate of 0.05. In a later analysis, most CMV-associated TCR beta chains appeared HLA-restricted.

Points on this clone: Antigen unknown.

This CDR3 region has 15 residues. Germline V gene data show CDR1 as SGHTA and CDR2 as FQGNSA. J gave up 4 bases and V 5 bases, and 9 bases lay outside the gene matches. PCR amplification relied on 60 Vbeta primers (plus 13 Jbeta primers). Method: immunoSEQ multiplex PCR; TCRdb's copy keeps in-frame clones and lacks some. The sample has about 52,000 clones; around 70% are singletons. Healthy bone marrow donors made up the donors. Source material: PBMCs. The sequence was collected from a young man in good health and CMV-seronegative. The chain uses TRBV7-2 and TRBJ1-2; TRBD1 agrees at 8 bases. For the CDR3, the DNA is TGTGCCAGCAGCCCGGTCGGACAGGGACTCTATGGCTACACCTTC. Its protein product is CASSPVGQGLYGYTF.